This T cell receptor beta chain was sequenced during a study of CD8+ T cells in alopecia areata. Study-level background: Twice a day, 5 to 10 mg of oral tofacitinib was administered to treated patients. Tofacitinib dosing lasted 6 to 18 months, which was then followed by 6 months off drug. General observations from the study: Relative to normal scalp, lesional scalp, especially alopecia totalis/universalis, showed higher clonality.

Alopecia areata patients gave lesional scalp punch biopsies and peripheral blood samples. Extracted RNA was reverse transcribed into cDNA, the sequencing template. The data were produced by immunoSEQ multiplex PCR, yet TCRdb's version contains in-frame clones alone and is incomplete. The sample yields hundreds of thousands of clones, 50% to 60% seen once. The CDR3 is made up of 14 amino acids. Trimming took off 4 bases at V and 4 bases at J, with 14 bases between the two ends. CDR1 and CDR2 from the germline V gene are SGHRS and YFSETQ. Of note for this clone: Antigen specificity is unknown.

V is TRBV5-1 and J is TRBJ1-1; D is perhaps TRBD1 (5 bases). Source: CD4+ T cells sorted from blood, taken at week 0. The TCR comes from a human donor with alopecia areata. CDR3: CASSPRGWGTEAFF. CDR3 DNA: TGCGCCAGCAGCCCAAGGGGATGGGGCACTGAAGCTTTCTTT.